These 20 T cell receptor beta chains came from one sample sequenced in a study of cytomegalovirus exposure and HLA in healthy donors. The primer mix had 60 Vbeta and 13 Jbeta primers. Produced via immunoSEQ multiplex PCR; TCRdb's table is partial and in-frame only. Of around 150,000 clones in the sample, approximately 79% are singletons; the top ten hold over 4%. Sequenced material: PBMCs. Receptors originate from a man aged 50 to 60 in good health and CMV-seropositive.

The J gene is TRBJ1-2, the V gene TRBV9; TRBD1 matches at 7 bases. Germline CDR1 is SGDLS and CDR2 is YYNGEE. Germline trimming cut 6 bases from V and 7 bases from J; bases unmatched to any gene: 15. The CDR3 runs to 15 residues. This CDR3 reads CASTQGGRVQGGYTF. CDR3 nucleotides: TGTGCCAGCACCCAGGGGGGAAGGGTTCAGGGTGGCTACACCTTC.

DNA for the CDR3: TGTGCCAGCAGCCCCTGGGGACTCGAAGGAGGCGGCCAAGACAATGAGCAGTTCTTC. The encoded protein is CASSPWGLEGGGQDNEQFF. This chain joins TRBV11-3 and TRBJ2-1; a weak D match, TRBD2 (6 bases). This CDR3 comprises 19 residues. The V gene's germline CDR1 is SGHNT and CDR2 YENEEA. Trimming left V 5 bases short and J 5 bases short, with 28 bases between.

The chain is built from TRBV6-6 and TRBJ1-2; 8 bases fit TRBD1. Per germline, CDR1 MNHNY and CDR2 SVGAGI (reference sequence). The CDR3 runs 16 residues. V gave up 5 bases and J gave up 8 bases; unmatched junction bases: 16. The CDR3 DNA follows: TGTGCCAGCAGTCAACCCCTCGGACAGGGAAGGCTCGGCTACACCTTC. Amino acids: CASSQPLGQGRLGYTF.

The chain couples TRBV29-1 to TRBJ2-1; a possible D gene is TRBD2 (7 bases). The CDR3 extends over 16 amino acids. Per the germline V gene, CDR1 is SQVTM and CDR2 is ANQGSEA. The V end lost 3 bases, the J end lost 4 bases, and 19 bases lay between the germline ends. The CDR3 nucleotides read TGCAGCGTTGATCGGGTGGGGGCGGGAGCTTACAATGAGCAGTTCTTC. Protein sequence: CSVDRVGAGAYNEQFF.

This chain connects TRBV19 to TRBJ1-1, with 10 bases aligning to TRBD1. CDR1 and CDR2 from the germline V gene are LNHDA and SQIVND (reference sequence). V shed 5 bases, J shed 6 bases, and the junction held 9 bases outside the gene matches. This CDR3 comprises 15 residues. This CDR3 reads CASSPRTGGQPEAFF. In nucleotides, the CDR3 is TGTGCCAGTAGTCCAAGGACAGGGGGTCAACCTGAAGCTTTCTTT.

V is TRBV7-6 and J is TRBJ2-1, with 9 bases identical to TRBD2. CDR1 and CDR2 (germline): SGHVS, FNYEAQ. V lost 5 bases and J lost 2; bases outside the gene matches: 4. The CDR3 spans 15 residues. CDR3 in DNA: TGTGCCAGCAGCACACTAGCGGGTGCCTACAATGAGCAGTTCTTC. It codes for CASSTLAGAYNEQFF. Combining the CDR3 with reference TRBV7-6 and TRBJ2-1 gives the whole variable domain GAGVSQSPRYKVTKRGQDVALRCDPISGHVSLYWYRQALGQGPEFLTYFNYEAQQDKSGLPNDRFSAERPEGSISTLTIQRTEQRDSAMYRCASSTLAGAYNEQFFGPGTRLTVL.

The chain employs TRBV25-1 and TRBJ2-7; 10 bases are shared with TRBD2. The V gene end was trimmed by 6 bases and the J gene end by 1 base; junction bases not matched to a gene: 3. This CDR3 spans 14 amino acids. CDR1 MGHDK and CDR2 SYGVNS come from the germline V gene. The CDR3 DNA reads TGTGCCAGCAGCGCTAGCGGGGGTTCCTACGAGCAGTACTTC. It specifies CASSASGGSYEQYF.

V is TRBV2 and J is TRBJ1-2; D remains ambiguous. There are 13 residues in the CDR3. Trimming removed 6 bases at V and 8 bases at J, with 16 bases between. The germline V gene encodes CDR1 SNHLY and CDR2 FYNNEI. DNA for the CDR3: TGTGCCAGCAGGGCGGGGTTAACTTCGGGCTACACCTTC. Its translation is CASRAGLTSGYTF.

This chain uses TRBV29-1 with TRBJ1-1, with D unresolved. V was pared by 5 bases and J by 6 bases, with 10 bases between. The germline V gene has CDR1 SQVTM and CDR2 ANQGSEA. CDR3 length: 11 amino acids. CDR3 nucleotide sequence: TGCAGCGTTCCTCTCGGGGCTGAAGCTTTCTTT. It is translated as CSVPLGAEAFF.

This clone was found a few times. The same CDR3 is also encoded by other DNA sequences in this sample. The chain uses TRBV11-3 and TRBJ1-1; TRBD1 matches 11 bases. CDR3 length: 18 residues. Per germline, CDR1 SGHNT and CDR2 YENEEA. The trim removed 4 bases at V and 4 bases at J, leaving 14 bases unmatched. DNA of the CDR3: TGTGCCAGCAGCTCCAATGTTGGACAGGGGGCGCAGAGCACTGAAGCTTTCTTT. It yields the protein CASSSNVGQGAQSTEAFF.

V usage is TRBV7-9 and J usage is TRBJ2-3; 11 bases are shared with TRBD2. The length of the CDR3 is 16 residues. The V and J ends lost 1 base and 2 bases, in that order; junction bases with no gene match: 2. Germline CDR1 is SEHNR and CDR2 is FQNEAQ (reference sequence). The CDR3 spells CASSLGLAGPTDTQYF. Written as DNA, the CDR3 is TGTGCCAGCAGCTTAGGACTAGCGGGGCCCACAGATACGCAGTATTTT.

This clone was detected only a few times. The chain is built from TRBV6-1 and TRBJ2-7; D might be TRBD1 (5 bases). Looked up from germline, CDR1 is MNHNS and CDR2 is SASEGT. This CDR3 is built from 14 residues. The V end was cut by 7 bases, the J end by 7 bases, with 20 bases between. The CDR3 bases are TGTGCCAGCATGGAAAGGGCCCTAGGGGTGGAGCAGTACTTC. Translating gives CASMERALGVEQYF.

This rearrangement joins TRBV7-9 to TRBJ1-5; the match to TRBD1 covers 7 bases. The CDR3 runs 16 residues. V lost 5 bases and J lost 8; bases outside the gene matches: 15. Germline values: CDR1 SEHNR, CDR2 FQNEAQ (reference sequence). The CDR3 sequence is CASSLGEGGISKPQHF. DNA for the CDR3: TGTGCCAGCAGCCTAGGTGAAGGGGGCATTAGCAAGCCCCAGCATTTT.

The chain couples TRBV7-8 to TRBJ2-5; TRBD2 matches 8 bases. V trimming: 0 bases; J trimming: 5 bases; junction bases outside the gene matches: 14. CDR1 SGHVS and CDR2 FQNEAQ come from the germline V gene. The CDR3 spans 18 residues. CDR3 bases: TGTGCCAGCAGCTTAGCGCTATCAGCGGGAGCGTCGGGGGAGACCCAGTACTTC. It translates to CASSLALSAGASGETQYF.

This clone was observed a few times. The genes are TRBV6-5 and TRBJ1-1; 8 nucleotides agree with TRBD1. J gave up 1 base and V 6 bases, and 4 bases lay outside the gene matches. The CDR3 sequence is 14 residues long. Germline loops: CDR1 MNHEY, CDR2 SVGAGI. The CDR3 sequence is CASRRQGTNTEAFF. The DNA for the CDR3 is TGTGCCAGCAGGCGACAGGGGACGAACACTGAAGCTTTCTTT.

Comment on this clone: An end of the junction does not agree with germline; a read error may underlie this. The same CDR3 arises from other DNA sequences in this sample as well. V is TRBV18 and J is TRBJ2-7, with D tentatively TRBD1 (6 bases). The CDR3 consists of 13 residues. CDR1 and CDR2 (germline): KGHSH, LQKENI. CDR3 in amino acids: CASSQTRGYEQYF. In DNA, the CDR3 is TGCGCCAGCTCACAAACCAGGGGCTACGAGCAGTACTTC. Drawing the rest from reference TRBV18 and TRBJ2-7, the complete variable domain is NAGVMQNPRHLVRRRGQEARLRCSPMKGHSHVYWYRQLPEEGLKFMVYLQKENIIDESGMPKERFSAEFPKEGPSILRIQQVVRGDSAAYFCASSQTRGYEQYFGPGTRLTVT.

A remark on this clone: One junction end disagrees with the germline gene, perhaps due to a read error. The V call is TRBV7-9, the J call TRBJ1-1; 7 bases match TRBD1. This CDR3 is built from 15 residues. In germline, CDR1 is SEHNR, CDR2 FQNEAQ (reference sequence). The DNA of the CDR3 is TGTTCCAGCAGCCCGCAACAGGGGCGGGACACTGAAGCTTTCTTT. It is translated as CSSSPQQGRDTEAFF.

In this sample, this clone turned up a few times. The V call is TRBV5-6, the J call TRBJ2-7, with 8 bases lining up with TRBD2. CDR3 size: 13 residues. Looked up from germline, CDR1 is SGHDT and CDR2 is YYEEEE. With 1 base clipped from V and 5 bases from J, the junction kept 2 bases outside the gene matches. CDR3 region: CASSLTGGDEQYF. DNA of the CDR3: TGTGCCAGCAGCTTGACGGGAGGGGACGAGCAGTACTTC.

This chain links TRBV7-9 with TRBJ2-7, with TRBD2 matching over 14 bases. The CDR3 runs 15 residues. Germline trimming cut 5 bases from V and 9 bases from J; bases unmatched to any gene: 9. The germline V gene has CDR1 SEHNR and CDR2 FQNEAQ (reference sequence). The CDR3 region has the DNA TGTGCCAGCAGCCCGGGGACTAGCGGGAGCAGTGTGCAGTACTTC. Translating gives CASSPGTSGSSVQYF. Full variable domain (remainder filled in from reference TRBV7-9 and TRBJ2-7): DTGVSQNPRHKITKRGQNVTFRCDPISEHNRLYWYRQTLGQGPEFLTYFQNEAQLEKSRLLSDRFSAERPKGSFSTLEIQRTEQGDSAMYLCASSPGTSGSSVQYFGPGTRLTVT.

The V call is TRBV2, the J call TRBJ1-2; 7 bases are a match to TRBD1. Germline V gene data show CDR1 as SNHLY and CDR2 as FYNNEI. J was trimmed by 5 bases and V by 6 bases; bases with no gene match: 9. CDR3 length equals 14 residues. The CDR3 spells CASRLDRVGYGYTF. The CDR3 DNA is TGTGCCAGCAGGCTAGACAGGGTAGGATATGGCTACACCTTC.